This T cell receptor (beta chain) originates from a study of CD8 T cells in ankylosing spondylitis. Study-wide findings and caveats: Ankylosing spondylitis blood appeared to carry a characteristic TCR beta motif of roughly 8 highly homologous variants.

About this clonotype: Its antigen is currently unknown.

Via MiXCR, TCRdb re-called the 5' RACE reads, giving one row per CDR3 protein. The sample shows 220,000 or so distinct CDR3 sequences, about 18% of them seen only once. The length of the CDR3 is 16 residues. Germline V gene sequence: CDR1 SGHTA, CDR2 FQGNSA. V lost 3 bases and J lost 1, with 12 bases in between. This sequence was found in a male donor with ankylosing spondylitis. This chain connects TRBV7-2 to TRBJ2-2, with a tentative D call TRBD2 (5 bases). Sequencing was performed on blood, either unsorted or a sorted T cell fraction (not recorded which). In DNA form, the CDR3 reads TGTGCCAGCAGCTTTCCACTAGACGGGAACACCGGGGAGCTGTTTTTT. It specifies CASSFPLDGNTGELFF.